The T cell receptor beta chain under discussion was sequenced for a study of blood T cell repertoires in COVID-19. Study details: Collection of acute and convalescent COVID-19 samples took place in the United States, Italy and Spain. T cells, B-cell-depleted T cells, or PBMCs supplied cDNA or gDNA.

V gave up 4 bases and J gave up 4 bases; unmatched junction bases: 5. Germline CDR1 and CDR2: SGHDN and FVKESK. This CDR3 contains 15 residues. The protocol was immunoSEQ multiplex PCR, while the TCRdb copy is restricted to in-frame clones and leaves out a portion. This table holds 240,000 or so clones, 86% found once. The sequence was obtained from a man older than 75 with acute or convalescent COVID-19. The genes are TRBV14 and TRBJ1-4; TRBD1 aligns across 8 bases. Sample: peripheral blood. CDR3 sequence (DNA): TGTGCCAGCAGCCTCATACAGGGGGTTAATGAAAAACTGTTTTTT. Its translation: CASSLIQGVNEKLFF.